Presented here are 30 T cell receptor delta chains from one specimen sequenced in a study of Vδ1+ human thymocytes. The template was reverse-transcribed extracted RNA. CDR3 amplicons came from multiplex PCR with pooled V-gene forward and constant-region reverse primers. TCRdb reran clone calling via CATT on the multiplex PCR reads. The profile shows roughly 55,000 delta-chain clones, about 15% of them singletons. Their antigens are not known. Findings and caveats of the study: Thymic TRG and TRD repertoires appeared highly polyclonal.

Sequences were obtained from Vdelta1+ gamma-delta thymocytes from the thymus. Noted subset: FACS-sorted CD3+ TCRalphabeta- TCRVdelta1+ TCRVdelta2- thymocytes. The receptors stem from a boy under three years old who had congenital heart surgery.

This clone showed up just a few times. The chain joins TRDV1 to TRDJ1, with 13 bases aligning to TRDD3. CDR1 is TSWWSYY and CDR2 is QGS in the germline V gene. Unmatched junction bases numbered 24, after V lost 3 bases and J lost 5 bases. The CDR3 totals 22 residues. The CDR3 protein is CALGEAFLLYWGIRGTGDKLIF. CDR3 nucleotides: TGTGCTCTTGGGGAGGCCTTCCTACTTTACTGGGGGATACGGGGTACGGGGGATAAACTCATCTTT.

This sequence joins TRDV1 and TRDJ1; the D gene is possibly TRDD3 (10 bases). This CDR3 comprises 22 residues. The germline gives CDR1 TSWWSYY, CDR2 QGS. With 5 bases removed from V and 1 base from J, the gap between germline ends came to 35 bases. The CDR3 is CALGFGPSYWAVLGDSTDKLIF. DNA for the CDR3: TGTGCTCTTGGGTTCGGGCCTTCCTACTGGGCCGTACTGGGGGATTCCACCGATAAACTCATCTTT.

This chain connects TRDV1 to TRDJ1; the D gene is possibly TRDD3 (5 bases). The CDR3 has 16 residues. Trimming left V 3 bases short and J 0 bases short, with 14 bases between. Germline V lookup: CDR1 TSWWSYY, CDR2 QGS. CDR3 DNA sequence: TGTGCTCTTGGGGACCCAACCTGGGATCACACCGATAAACTCATCTTT. It specifies CALGDPTWDHTDKLIF.

This clone was observed a few times. The chain combines TRDV1 with TRDJ1; weak D call: TRDD3 (6 bases). The CDR3 consists of 22 residues. Germline CDR1 is TSWWSYY and CDR2 is QGS. V lost 5 bases, J lost 0 bases, and 34 bases lay in between. The DNA for the CDR3 is TGTGCTCTTGGGATCCACCCGCCCGAGAGGGTAGCTTGGGGGTTGTACACCGATAAACTCATCTTT. Its protein product is CALGIHPPERVAWGLYTDKLIF.

This clone was found a few times. The V call is TRDV1, the J call TRDJ1, with 9 bases matching TRDD3. Germline V gene lookup returns CDR1 TSWWSYY and CDR2 QGS. This CDR3 region has 19 residues. J gave up 0 bases and V 2 bases, and 13 bases lay outside the gene matches. DNA for the CDR3: TGTGCTCTTGGGGAAAGTCTGGGGATACGATCGGTAGACACCGATAAACTCATCTTT. Translating it yields CALGESLGIRSVDTDKLIF.

With respect to this clone: This may stem from a read error, because a much larger clone lies one nucleotide away. The rearrangement links TRDV2 to TRDJ1; 8 nucleotides line up with TRDD3. V shed 3 bases, J shed 6 bases, and the junction held 14 bases outside the gene matches. This CDR3 has 16 amino acids. In germline, CDR1 is GEAIGNYY, CDR2 EKD. The CDR3 DNA is TGTGCCTGTGACCTACACTGGGGGCTACGCTCTCATAAACTCATCTTT. It codes for CACDLHWGLRSHKLIF.

This clone has more than one count but fewer than ten. The rearrangement joins TRDV1 to TRDJ1, with D possibly matching TRDD2 (9 bases). The CDR3 has 18 residues. The germline V gene has CDR1 TSWWSYY and CDR2 QGS. Trimming took off 3 bases at V and 5 bases at J, with 25 bases between the two ends. DNA for the CDR3: TGTGCTCTTGGGGACCCCCTTCCTACGATGGGGGATTGGGATAAACTCATCTTT. Residues: CALGDPLPTMGDWDKLIF.

This clone appeared a few times. This chain uses TRDV1 with TRDJ1; no clear D. Trimming shortened V by 3 bases and J by 8 bases, and 13 bases separated the two germline ends. Germline assignment: CDR1 TSWWSYY and CDR2 QGS. There are 13 residues in the CDR3. CDR3 bases: TGTGCTCTTGGGGAGTGGAGTACGAAGAAACTCATCTTT. Amino acids: CALGEWSTKKLIF.

The chain is built from TRDV1 and TRDJ1; 7 bases agree with TRDD3. The trim removed 3 bases at V and 2 bases at J, leaving 15 bases unmatched. The germline V gene has CDR1 TSWWSYY and CDR2 QGS. This CDR3 is built from 18 residues. The CDR3 loop is CALGDRCPPLWGTDKLIF. The CDR3 bases are TGTGCTCTTGGGGATCGTTGCCCACCACTCTGGGGGACCGATAAACTCATCTTT.

The chain joins TRDV1 to TRDJ1, with 9 bases aligning to TRDD2. CDR3 length: 18 residues. The V gene's germline CDR1 is TSWWSYY and CDR2 QGS. With 0 bases clipped from V and 3 bases from J, the junction kept 11 bases outside the gene matches. The CDR3 nucleotides are TGTGCTCTTGGGGAACTGCCTTCCTACCCTTTGGGGGCCGATAAACTCATCTTT. This sequence encodes CALGELPSYPLGADKLIF.

This clone turned up a few times. The chain uses TRDV1 and TRDJ1, with 9 bases identical to TRDD3. V shed 7 bases, J shed 0 bases, and the junction held 18 bases outside the gene matches. Germline V CDR1 and CDR2: TSWWSYY, QGS. This CDR3 is 19 amino acids long. The CDR3, as DNA: TGTGCTCTTGAGCTAAGAGCTACTGGGGGACACTTTAACACCGATAAACTCATCTTT. Its translation: CALELRATGGHFNTDKLIF.

This clone turned up a few times. The J gene is TRDJ1, the V gene TRDV1, with 10 bases identical to TRDD3. Germline lookup yields CDR1 TSWWSYY and CDR2 QGS. V shed 1 base, J shed 0 bases, and the junction held 20 bases outside the gene matches. The CDR3 sequence is 22 residues long. Here the CDR3 DNA reads TGTGCTCTTGGGGAACCCCGTCGGTTAGCAGTACTGGGGGATGCTTACACCGATAAACTCATCTTT. This codes for CALGEPRRLAVLGDAYTDKLIF.

V is TRDV1 and J is TRDJ1, with TRDD3 matching over 8 bases. Germline V gene lookup returns CDR1 TSWWSYY and CDR2 QGS. V lost 4 bases and J lost 0; bases outside the gene matches: 7. The CDR3 covers 16 residues. The CDR3 nucleotides read TGTGCTCTTGGGGTACACTGGGGGCCGTACACCGATAAACTCATCTTT. It yields the protein CALGVHWGPYTDKLIF.

The chain has TRDV1 and TRDJ1; 9 positions agree with TRDD3. Looked up from germline, CDR1 is TSWWSYY and CDR2 is QGS. V shed 0 bases and J 4 bases; nucleotides not matched to a gene: 9. The CDR3 loop spans 17 amino acids. In DNA, the CDR3 is TGTGCTCTTGGGGAACTAGTCCTCAGGGGATACGGCGATAAACTCATCTTT. Translated: CALGELVLRGYGDKLIF.

V and J are TRDV1 and TRDJ1; 8 nucleotides match TRDD3. In germline, CDR1 is TSWWSYY, CDR2 QGS. The CDR3 covers 22 residues. The trim removed 5 bases at V and 0 bases at J, leaving 26 bases unmatched. CDR3 bases: TGTGCTCTTGGGTCCCGGGGCCTCTATGTGGTGGGGGATCCCTTTTACACCGATAAACTCATCTTT. It encodes CALGSRGLYVVGDPFYTDKLIF.

The chain combines TRDV1 with TRDJ1; 13 bases match TRDD3. The ends lost 1 base at V and 4 bases at J; junction bases unmatched: 21. CDR1 is TSWWSYY and CDR2 is QGS in the germline V gene. The CDR3 length is 22 residues. The CDR3: CALGEPPPSLSLLGDTSDKLIF. For the CDR3, the DNA is TGTGCTCTTGGGGAACCCCCCCCCTCCTTAAGTCTACTGGGGGATACGAGCGATAAACTCATCTTT.

This clone was found a few times. The chain has TRDV1 and TRDJ1, with TRDD3 identical over 9 bases. CDR1 TSWWSYY and CDR2 QGS come from the germline V gene. The CDR3 is 15 residues long. Trimming cost V 2 bases and J 7 bases; bases outside gene matches: 8. This chain's CDR3 is CALGEYPGDTFKLIF. The CDR3 bases are TGTGCTCTTGGGGAATATCCGGGGGATACATTTAAACTCATCTTT.

This clone has a handful of counts. Other DNA sequences in the sample encode the same CDR3. The chain is built from TRDV1 and TRDJ1, with 13 bases lining up with TRDD3. CDR3 size: 18 residues. Trimming removed 0 bases from V and 5 bases from J; junction bases left unmatched: 9. CDR1 is TSWWSYY, CDR2 QGS, per germline. As DNA, the CDR3 is TGTGCTCTTGGGGAACTACCCCCGACTGGGGGATACGGGGATAAACTCATCTTT. Protein sequence: CALGELPPTGGYGDKLIF.

This clone occurred a few times. The chain carries TRDV1 and TRDJ1, with 7 nucleotides matching TRDD3. The CDR3 has 16 amino acids. The germline CDR1 and CDR2 sequences are TSWWSYY and QGS. J gave up 4 bases and V 2 bases, and 10 bases lay outside the gene matches. The DNA for the CDR3 is TGTGCTCTTGGGGAAGGAGGGGGATTTTTAGGCGATAAACTCATCTTT. Its translation is CALGEGGGFLGDKLIF.

A note on this clone: Within the sample, other DNA sequences also encode this same CDR3. The rearrangement uses TRDV1 and TRDJ1; TRDD3 agrees at 10 bases. With V trimmed by 1 base and J by 6 bases, 17 bases remained unmatched. CDR1 and CDR2 (germline): TSWWSYY, QGS. CDR3 length: 19 residues. The CDR3 DNA is TGTGCTCTTGGGGAACGTCCCGACCCGGGGGATACGTTCTCCCATAAACTCATCTTT. Translation: CALGERPDPGDTFSHKLIF.

The chain recombines TRDV1 with TRDJ1, with 13 positions matching TRDD3. Germline trimming cut 3 bases from V and 0 bases from J; bases unmatched to any gene: 25. The CDR3 runs 24 residues. CDR1 is TSWWSYY, CDR2 QGS, per germline. The CDR3 DNA reads TGTGCTCTTGGGGAGCTCCTTTACTGGGGGATACGGGTGGGATGGGTATTGGACACCGATAAACTCATCTTT. It yields the protein CALGELLYWGIRVGWVLDTDKLIF.

The chain employs TRDV1 and TRDJ1; 7 positions agree with TRDD3. This CDR3 is 18 amino acids long. Looked up from germline, CDR1 is TSWWSYY and CDR2 is QGS. The V segment lost 1 base and the J segment 9 bases; nucleotides outside the gene matches: 20. CDR3 nucleotide sequence: TGTGCTCTTGGGGAACGCCCACTGTGGGGACTAACTGGGGCACAACTCATCTTT. Protein sequence: CALGERPLWGLTGAQLIF.

This clone showed up just a few times. V and J are TRDV1 and TRDJ1, with TRDD2 as a possible D gene (6 bases). CDR1 and CDR2 from the germline V gene are TSWWSYY and QGS. V lost 2 bases to trimming and J lost 0 bases, with 22 bases between them. CDR3 length: 19 residues. The CDR3 is CALGEDLLRRVCHTDKLIF. As DNA, the CDR3 is TGTGCTCTTGGGGAAGACCTCCTACGTAGAGTATGCCACACCGATAAACTCATCTTT.

The chain combines TRDV1 with TRDJ1, with 7 bases aligning to TRDD3. Trimming removed 1 base from V and 3 bases from J; junction bases left unmatched: 20. The CDR3 contains 20 residues. Germline V CDR1 and CDR2: TSWWSYY, QGS. The chain's CDR3 is CALGEPNYETGDAQADKLIF. The CDR3 nucleotides read TGTGCTCTTGGGGAACCTAACTACGAGACTGGGGATGCGCAAGCCGATAAACTCATCTTT.

J is TRDJ1 and V is TRDV2, with 8 bases matching TRDD3. CDR1 and CDR2 from the germline V gene are GEAIGNYY and EKD. The CDR3 totals 16 residues. J gave up 0 bases and V 4 bases, and 9 bases lay outside the gene matches. The CDR3 loop reads CACDHILGVDTDKLIF. The CDR3 DNA follows: TGTGCCTGTGATCATATACTGGGGGTTGACACCGATAAACTCATCTTT.

This clone was recorded many times. The genes are TRDV2 and TRDJ1; 11 bases match TRDD3. This CDR3 has 19 amino acids. Germline CDR1 is GEAIGNYY and CDR2 is EKD. Trimming took 3 bases from V and 1 from J; bases not matched to a gene: 15. The chain's CDR3 is CACDSLSPGGYPFTDKLIF. In DNA, the CDR3 is TGTGCCTGTGACTCACTTAGTCCTGGGGGATACCCCTTCACCGATAAACTCATCTTT.

In its sample, this clone was seen a few times. The chain has TRDV1 and TRDJ1; D is unclear. CDR3 length: 17 residues. The V end was cut by 1 base, the J end by 0 bases, with 15 bases between. The germline CDR1 and CDR2 sequences are TSWWSYY and QGS. CDR3 loop: CALGEPLWSGNTDKLIF. As DNA, the CDR3 is TGTGCTCTTGGGGAACCCCTTTGGTCCGGGAACACCGATAAACTCATCTTT.

This clone has only a few counts. This chain links TRDV1 with TRDJ1; 8 nucleotides line up with TRDD3. CDR3 size: 14 residues. With V trimmed by 9 bases and J by 10 bases, 16 bases remained unmatched. Germline V lookup: CDR1 TSWWSYY, CDR2 QGS. The CDR3 nucleotides are TGTGCTCTGAAGTCCTTCCCCTTCACTGGGGGACTCATCTTT. Its translation: CALKSFPFTGGLIF.

A note on this clone: Other nucleotide sequences in the sample specify the same CDR3. The gene calls are TRDV1 and TRDJ1; 8 bases agree with TRDD3. Germline CDR1 TSWWSYY, CDR2 QGS. The CDR3 totals 17 residues. With 1 base clipped from V and 2 bases from J, the junction kept 9 bases outside the gene matches. CDR3 amino acids: CALGEPWGIRGTDKLIF. In DNA, the CDR3 is TGTGCTCTTGGGGAACCGTGGGGGATCCGAGGGACCGATAAACTCATCTTT.

The chain uses TRDV1 and TRDJ1; D is perhaps TRDD2 (6 bases). Germline-derived CDR1 and CDR2 are TSWWSYY and QGS. V was cut by 7 bases and J by 0 bases, with 30 bases left in between. The CDR3 contains 20 residues. The CDR3 region is CALDPYRGKSYERNTDKLIF. In DNA form, the CDR3 reads TGTGCTCTTGACCCCTACCGAGGGAAATCCTACGAACGGAACACCGATAAACTCATCTTT.